Below, 22 T cell receptor beta chains from the same sample are listed, as sequenced in a study of blood T cell repertoires in COVID-19. Sequencing used immunoSEQ multiplex PCR; TCRdb keeps in-frame clones, though not all of them. Found here are some 150,000 clones, approximately 86% of them singletons; the top ten hold approximately 1.5%. Sequenced sample: peripheral blood. Source of these receptors: a woman in her sixties with acute or convalescent COVID-19.

V gene TRBV4-2 combines with J gene TRBJ2-2; 8 bases line up with TRBD1. J was trimmed by 4 bases and V by 0 bases; bases with no gene match: 7. Germline CDR1 is LGHNA and CDR2 is YNFKEQ. CDR3 length: 17 residues. The CDR3 is CASSQDSGGRGTGELFF. The CDR3 DNA is TGTGCCAGCAGCCAAGATTCAGGGGGCCGGGGCACCGGGGAGCTGTTTTTT.

The chain employs TRBV6-1 and TRBJ1-5; D not certain. V lost 2 bases and J 5 bases, leaving 16 bases between the germline ends. The CDR3 consists of 16 residues. CDR1 is MNHNS, CDR2 SASEGT, per germline. CDR3 nucleotide sequence: TGTGCCAGCAGTGAATATCTGACACCGCGGGATCAGCCCCAGCATTTT. The encoded protein is CASSEYLTPRDQPQHF.

This rearrangement joins TRBV7-2 to TRBJ1-1, with D possibly being TRBD1 (5 bases). This CDR3 is built from 16 residues. Germline loops: CDR1 SGHTA, CDR2 FQGNSA. V shed 2 bases and J shed 5 bases, with 18 bases lying between them. CDR3 DNA sequence: TGTGCCAGCAGCTTATTATTTCAAGGGGCAAGGACTGAAGCTTTCTTT. Encoded protein: CASSLLFQGARTEAFF.

V gene TRBV11-2 combines with J gene TRBJ2-7; a weak D match, TRBD2 (5 bases). This CDR3 region has 15 residues. CDR1 is SGHAT and CDR2 is FQNNGV in the germline V gene. V was trimmed by 8 bases and J by 4 bases, leaving 21 bases between them. Written as DNA, the CDR3 is TGTGCCAGCGCCCGGGAAGGTTTTTCCCTATACGAGCAGTACTTC. It yields the protein CASAREGFSLYEQYF.

The V call is TRBV6-5, the J call TRBJ2-1; 8 bases are a match to TRBD2. Looked up from germline, CDR1 is MNHEY and CDR2 is SVGAGI. The CDR3 is 16 residues long. V shed 0 bases and J 1 base; nucleotides not matched to a gene: 2. Here the CDR3 DNA reads TGTGCCAGCAGTTACTCGAGCGGGGGATCCTACAATGAGCAGTTCTTC. Amino acid sequence: CASSYSSGGSYNEQFF.

The chain combines TRBV4-1 with TRBJ1-1; D remains unclear. With 3 bases removed from V and 5 bases from J, the gap between germline ends came to 16 bases. The germline V gene encodes CDR1 MGHRA and CDR2 YSYEKL. The CDR3 runs to 15 residues. The DNA of the CDR3 is TGCGCCAGCAGCCATAAGATGAGTGCAGCGACTGAAGCTTTCTTT. It codes for CASSHKMSAATEAFF.

The rearrangement uses TRBV5-1 and TRBJ2-6; D not certain. The CDR3 has 14 residues. Germline CDR1 SGHRS, CDR2 YFSETQ. The V end was cut by 1 base, the J end by 3 bases, with 5 bases between. CDR3 DNA sequence: TGCGCCAGCAGCTTGATGAGTGGGGCCAACGTCCTGACTTTC. This sequence encodes CASSLMSGANVLTF.

The chain employs TRBV5-4 and TRBJ2-3; the D gene is possibly TRBD2 (6 bases). This CDR3 region has 13 residues. The germline gives CDR1 SGHNT, CDR2 YYREEE (reference sequence). With 0 bases removed from V and 6 bases from J, the gap between germline ends came to 8 bases. CDR3 DNA sequence: TGTGCCAGCAGCTTGGCTGGGGGGGATACGCAGTATTTT. Translated: CASSLAGGDTQYF.

This clone was seen more than once but under ten times. V is TRBV7-8 and J is TRBJ1-6; TRBD1 matches at 7 bases. Germline V gene sequence: CDR1 SGHVS, CDR2 FQNEAQ. This CDR3 has 15 residues. After removal of 1 base from V and 8 bases from J, the junction contained 5 bases not matched to a gene. The CDR3 loop reads CASSLVGQEDSPLHF. In DNA form, the CDR3 reads TGTGCCAGCAGCTTAGTAGGACAGGAGGATTCACCCCTCCACTTT.

The V call is TRBV18, the J call TRBJ2-1, with D tentatively TRBD2 (6 bases). Germline CDR1 reads KGHSH; CDR2 reads LQKENI. Trimming left V 3 bases short and J 0 bases short, with 9 bases between. There are 15 residues in the CDR3. The CDR3 DNA is TGTGCCAGCTCACCTGCGCGGGACTCCTACAATGAGCAGTTCTTC. It translates to CASSPARDSYNEQFF.

This clone has a single count. The chain combines TRBV9 with TRBJ2-7; D might be TRBD2 (6 bases). V lost 0 bases and J lost 0, with 10 bases in between. Germline CDR1 reads SGDLS; CDR2 reads YYNGEE. The CDR3 runs to 15 residues. CDR3 in DNA: TGTGCCAGCAGCGTAGGGGGGGATTTCTCCTACGAGCAGTACTTC. Translated: CASSVGGDFSYEQYF.

The chain joins TRBV30 to TRBJ1-2, with 9 bases lining up with TRBD1. The V segment lost 2 bases and the J segment 4 bases; nucleotides outside the gene matches: 8. CDR3 length equals 15 residues. Germline CDR1 reads GTSNPN; CDR2 reads SVGIG (reference sequence). CDR3 protein: CAWSPDRGGSYGYTF. The DNA of the CDR3 is TGTGCCTGGAGTCCCGACAGGGGGGGGTCCTATGGCTACACCTTC.

The J gene is TRBJ1-2, the V gene TRBV19; TRBD1 matches at 9 bases. CDR1 is LNHDA, CDR2 SQIVND, per germline (reference sequence). V trimming: 9 bases; J trimming: 4 bases; junction bases outside the gene matches: 6. The CDR3 loop spans 13 amino acids. The CDR3 DNA is TGTGCCAGCGCGGACAGGGGCACCTATGGCTACACCTTC. Translation gives CASADRGTYGYTF.

The chain joins TRBV11-2 to TRBJ1-4; D is possibly TRBD1 (6 bases). Deletions cut 5 bases from V and 13 bases from J, with 14 bases between. This CDR3 comprises 12 residues. Germline CDR1 reads SGHAT; CDR2 reads FQNNGV. The CDR3 DNA is TGTGCCAGCAGCGAACAGGGAGTCGGACTGTTTTTT. This sequence encodes CASSEQGVGLFF. Combining the CDR3 with reference TRBV11-2 and TRBJ1-4 gives the whole variable domain EAGVAQSPRYKIIEKRQSVAFWCNPISGHATLYWYQQILGQGPKLLIQFQNNGVVDDSQLPKDRFSAERLKGVDSTLKIQPAKLEDSAVYLCASSEQGVGLFFGSGTQLSVL.

The chain links TRBV7-3 to TRBJ2-3; D perhaps matches TRBD2 (5 bases). This CDR3 region has 15 residues. V dropped 1 base and J dropped 0 bases, with 8 bases sitting between them. CDR1 and CDR2 (germline): SGHTA, FQGTGA. The CDR3 loop reads CASSLNPGSTDTQYF. CDR3 in DNA: TGTGCCAGCAGCTTAAATCCGGGGAGCACAGATACGCAGTATTTT.

This chain connects TRBV7-2 to TRBJ1-6; a possible D gene is TRBD1 (6 bases). The CDR3 has 18 residues. Trimming stripped 6 bases from V and 1 base from J, with 19 bases between. Germline V gene lookup returns CDR1 SGHTA and CDR2 FQGNSA. The CDR3 sequence: CASRNRRAGVSYNSPLHF. As DNA, the CDR3 is TGTGCCAGCAGGAACCGCCGGGCAGGGGTATCCTATAATTCACCCCTCCACTTT.

The J gene is TRBJ1-4, the V gene TRBV4-2; D possibly corresponds to TRBD1 (5 bases). The germline CDR1 and CDR2 sequences are LGHNA and YNFKEQ. The V and J ends lost 2 bases and 8 bases respectively, with 15 bases between them. This CDR3 is built from 15 residues. This chain's CDR3 is CASSQLNGRGEKLFF. For the CDR3, the DNA is TGTGCCAGCAGCCAACTCAATGGAAGGGGAGAAAAACTGTTTTTT.

J is TRBJ2-3 and V is TRBV24-1, with D possibly TRBD2 on 6 matching bases. Germline CDR1 is KGHDR and CDR2 is SFDVKD. Trimming removed 1 base from V and 1 base from J, with 14 bases in between. The CDR3 consists of 17 residues. The CDR3 here is CATSDFWREGGTDTQYF. The CDR3 nucleotides are TGTGCCACCAGTGATTTCTGGAGGGAAGGCGGCACAGATACGCAGTATTTT.

The chain uses TRBV18 and TRBJ1-2; 9 positions agree with TRBD1. Unmatched junction bases numbered 4, after V lost 0 bases and J lost 5 bases. In germline, CDR1 is KGHSH, CDR2 LQKENI. This CDR3 is built from 15 residues. CDR3: CASSPPGQGLYGYTF. CDR3 nucleotides: TGTGCCAGCTCACCACCGGGACAGGGATTATATGGCTACACCTTC.

CDR3 bases: TGTGCCAGCAGCCGGGACAGGAGTAATTCACCCCTCCACTTT. Protein sequence: CASSRDRSNSPLHF. This sequence joins TRBV28 and TRBJ1-6; the match to TRBD1 covers 8 bases. Looked up from germline, CDR1 is MDHEN and CDR2 is SYDVKM. This CDR3 has 14 amino acids. V lost 6 bases to trimming and J lost 6 bases; unmatched junction nucleotides: 4.

CDR3 nucleotide sequence: TGCGCCAGCAGCCATGATCGACAGGGACTGAACACTGAAGCTTTCTTT. Protein: CASSHDRQGLNTEAFF. The V gene is TRBV23-1, the J gene TRBJ1-1, with 7 positions matching TRBD1. TRBV23-1 is filed as an ORF, its function uncertain. The CDR3 runs to 16 residues. Trimming took 6 bases from V and 0 from J; bases not matched to a gene: 10.

The chain links TRBV6-5 to TRBJ1-5; 7 positions agree with TRBD1. Trimming took 0 bases from V and 7 from J; bases not matched to a gene: 6. This CDR3 comprises 15 residues. Germline-derived CDR1 and CDR2 are MNHEY and SVGAGI. The CDR3 reads CASSYSTGYGQPQHF. CDR3 sequence (DNA): TGTGCCAGCAGTTACTCGACAGGGTATGGGCAGCCCCAGCATTTT.